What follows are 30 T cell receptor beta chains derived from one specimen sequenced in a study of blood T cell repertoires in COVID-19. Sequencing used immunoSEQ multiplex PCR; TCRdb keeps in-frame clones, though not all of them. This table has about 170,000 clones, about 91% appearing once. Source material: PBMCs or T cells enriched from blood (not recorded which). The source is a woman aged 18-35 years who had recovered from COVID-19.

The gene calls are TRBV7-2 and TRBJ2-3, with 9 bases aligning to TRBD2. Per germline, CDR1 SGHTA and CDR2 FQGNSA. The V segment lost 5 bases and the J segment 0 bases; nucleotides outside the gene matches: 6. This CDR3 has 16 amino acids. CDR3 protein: CASSQTSGASTDTQYF. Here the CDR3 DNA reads TGTGCCAGCAGCCAGACTAGCGGAGCTAGCACAGATACGCAGTATTTT.

The CDR3 region is CASSVTGANQPQHF. As DNA, the CDR3 is TGTGCCAGCAGTGTGACAGGGGCTAATCAGCCCCAGCATTTT. The rearrangement joins TRBV25-1 to TRBJ1-5, with 8 bases lining up with TRBD1. Per the germline V gene, CDR1 is MGHDK and CDR2 is SYGVNS. The V gene end was trimmed by 4 bases and the J gene end by 4 bases; junction bases not matched to a gene: 3. The CDR3 runs 14 residues.

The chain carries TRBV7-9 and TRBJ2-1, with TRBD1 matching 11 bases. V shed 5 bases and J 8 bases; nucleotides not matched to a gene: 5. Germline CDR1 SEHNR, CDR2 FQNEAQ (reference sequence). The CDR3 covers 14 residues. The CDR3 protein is CASSPGQGGYEQFF. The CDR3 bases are TGTGCCAGCAGCCCGGGACAGGGGGGGTATGAGCAGTTCTTC.

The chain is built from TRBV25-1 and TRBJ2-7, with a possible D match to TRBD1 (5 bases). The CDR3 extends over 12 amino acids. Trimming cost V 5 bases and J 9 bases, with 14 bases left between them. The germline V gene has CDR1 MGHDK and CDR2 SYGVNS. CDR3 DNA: TGTGCCAGCAGTCGGACAAAGGGATGGCAGTACTTC. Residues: CASSRTKGWQYF.

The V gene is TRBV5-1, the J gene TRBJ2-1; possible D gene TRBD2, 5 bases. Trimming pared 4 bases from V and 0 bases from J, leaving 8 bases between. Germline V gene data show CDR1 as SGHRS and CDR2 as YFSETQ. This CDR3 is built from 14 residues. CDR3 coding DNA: TGCGCCAGCAGCGGTGGGAGCTCCTACAATGAGCAGTTCTTC. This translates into CASSGGSSYNEQFF.

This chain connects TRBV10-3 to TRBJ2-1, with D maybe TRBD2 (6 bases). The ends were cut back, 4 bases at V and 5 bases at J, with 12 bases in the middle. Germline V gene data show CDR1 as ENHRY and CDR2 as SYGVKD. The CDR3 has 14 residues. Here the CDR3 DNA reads TGTGCCATCAGTGTCGGTAGCGGCCACAATGAGCAGTTCTTC. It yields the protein CAISVGSGHNEQFF.

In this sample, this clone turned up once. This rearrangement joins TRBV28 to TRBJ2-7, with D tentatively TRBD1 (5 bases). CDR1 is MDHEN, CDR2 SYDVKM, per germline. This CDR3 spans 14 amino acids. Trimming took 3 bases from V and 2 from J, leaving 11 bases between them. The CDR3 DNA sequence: TGTGCCAGCAGTTTTGGACGGACAACCTACGAGCAGTACTTC. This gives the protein CASSFGRTTYEQYF.

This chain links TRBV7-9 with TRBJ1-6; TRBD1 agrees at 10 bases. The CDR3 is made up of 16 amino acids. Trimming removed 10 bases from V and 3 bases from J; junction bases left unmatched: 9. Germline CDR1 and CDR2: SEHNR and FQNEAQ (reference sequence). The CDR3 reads CATTGQGDLYNSPLHF. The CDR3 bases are TGTGCCACCACCGGACAGGGGGATCTCTATAATTCACCCCTCCACTTT.

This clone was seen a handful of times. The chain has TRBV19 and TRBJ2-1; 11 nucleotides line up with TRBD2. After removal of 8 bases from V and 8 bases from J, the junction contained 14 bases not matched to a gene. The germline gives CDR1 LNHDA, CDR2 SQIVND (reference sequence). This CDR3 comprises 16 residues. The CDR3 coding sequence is TGTGCCAGTGCCGACCTGACTAGCGGGATAGTCCATGAGCAGTTCTTC. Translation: CASADLTSGIVHEQFF.

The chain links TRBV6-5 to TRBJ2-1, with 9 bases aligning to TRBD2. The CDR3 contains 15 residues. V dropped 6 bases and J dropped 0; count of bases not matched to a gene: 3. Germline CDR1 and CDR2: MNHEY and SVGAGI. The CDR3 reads CASRMTSGSYNEQFF. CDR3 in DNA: TGTGCCAGCAGGATGACTAGCGGCTCCTACAATGAGCAGTTCTTC.

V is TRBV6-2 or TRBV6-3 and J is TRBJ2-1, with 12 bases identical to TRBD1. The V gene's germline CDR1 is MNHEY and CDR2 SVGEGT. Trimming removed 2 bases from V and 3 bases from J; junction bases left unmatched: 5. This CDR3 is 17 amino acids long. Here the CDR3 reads CASSYVGTGGDYNEQFF. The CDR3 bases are TGTGCCAGCAGTTACGTCGGGACAGGGGGCGACTACAATGAGCAGTTCTTC.

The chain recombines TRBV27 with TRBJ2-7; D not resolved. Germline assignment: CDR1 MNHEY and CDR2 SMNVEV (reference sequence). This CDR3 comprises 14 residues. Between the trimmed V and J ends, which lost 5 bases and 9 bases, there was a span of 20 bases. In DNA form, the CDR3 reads TGTGCCAGCAGTCCAGCCGGGTCTTCTACGCCGCAGTACTTC. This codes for CASSPAGSSTPQYF.

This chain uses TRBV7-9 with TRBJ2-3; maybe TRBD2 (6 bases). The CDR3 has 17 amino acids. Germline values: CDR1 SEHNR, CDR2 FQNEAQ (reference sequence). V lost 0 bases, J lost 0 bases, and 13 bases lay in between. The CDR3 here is CASSLALAGLSTDTQYF. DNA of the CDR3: TGTGCCAGCAGCTTAGCACTAGCCGGACTAAGCACAGATACGCAGTATTTT.

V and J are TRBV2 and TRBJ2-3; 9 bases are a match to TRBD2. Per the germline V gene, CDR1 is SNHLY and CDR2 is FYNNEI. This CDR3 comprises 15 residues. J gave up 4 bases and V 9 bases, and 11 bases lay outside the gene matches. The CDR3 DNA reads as TGTGCCAGTGGTGGGGCTAGCGGGAATTCAGATACGCAGTATTTT. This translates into CASGGASGNSDTQYF.

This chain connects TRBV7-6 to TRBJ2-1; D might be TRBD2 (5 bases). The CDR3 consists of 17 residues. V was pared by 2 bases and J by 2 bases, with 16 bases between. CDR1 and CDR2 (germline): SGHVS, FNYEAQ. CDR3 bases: TGTGCCAGCAGCTTAAATGCGCCAGGAGGCCCCTACAATGAGCAGTTCTTC. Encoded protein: CASSLNAPGGPYNEQFF.

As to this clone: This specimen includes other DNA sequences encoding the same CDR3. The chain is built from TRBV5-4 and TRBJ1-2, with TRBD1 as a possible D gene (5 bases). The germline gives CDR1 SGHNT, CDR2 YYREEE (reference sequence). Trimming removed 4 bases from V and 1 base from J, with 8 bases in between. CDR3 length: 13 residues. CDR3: CASSTDSNYGYTF. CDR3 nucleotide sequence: TGTGCCAGCAGCACCGACAGTAACTATGGCTACACCTTC.

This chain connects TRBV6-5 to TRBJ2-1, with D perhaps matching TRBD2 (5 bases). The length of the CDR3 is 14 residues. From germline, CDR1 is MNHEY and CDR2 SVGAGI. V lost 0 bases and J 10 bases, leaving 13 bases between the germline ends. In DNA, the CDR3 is TGTGCCAGCAGTTACTCGTTTGACTACTACGAGCAGTTCTTC. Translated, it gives CASSYSFDYYEQFF.

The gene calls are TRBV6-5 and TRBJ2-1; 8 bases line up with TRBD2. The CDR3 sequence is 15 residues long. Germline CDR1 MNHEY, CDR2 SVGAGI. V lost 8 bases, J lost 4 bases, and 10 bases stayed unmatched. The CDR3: CASSLIAGMYNEQFF. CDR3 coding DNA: TGTGCCAGCTCCCTGATAGCGGGGATGTACAATGAGCAGTTCTTC.

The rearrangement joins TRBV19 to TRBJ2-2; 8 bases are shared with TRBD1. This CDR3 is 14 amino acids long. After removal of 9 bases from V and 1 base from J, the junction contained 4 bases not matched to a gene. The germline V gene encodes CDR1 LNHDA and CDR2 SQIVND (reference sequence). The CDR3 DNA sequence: TGTGCCAGCCGCGGGACAGGGAACACCGGGGAGCTGTTTTTT. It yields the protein CASRGTGNTGELFF.

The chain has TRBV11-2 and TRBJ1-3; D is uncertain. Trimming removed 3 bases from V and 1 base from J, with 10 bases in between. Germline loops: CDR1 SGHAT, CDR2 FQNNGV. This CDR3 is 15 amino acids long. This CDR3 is CASSFTGGSGNTIYF. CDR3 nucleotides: TGTGCCAGCAGCTTTACGGGAGGGTCTGGAAACACCATATATTTT.

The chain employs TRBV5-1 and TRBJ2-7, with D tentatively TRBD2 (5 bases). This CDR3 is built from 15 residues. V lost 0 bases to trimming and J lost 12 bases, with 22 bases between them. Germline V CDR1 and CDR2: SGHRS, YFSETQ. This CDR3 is CASSLGSGEGPGVYF. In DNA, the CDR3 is TGCGCCAGCAGCTTGGGGAGCGGAGAAGGCCCCGGGGTGTACTTC.

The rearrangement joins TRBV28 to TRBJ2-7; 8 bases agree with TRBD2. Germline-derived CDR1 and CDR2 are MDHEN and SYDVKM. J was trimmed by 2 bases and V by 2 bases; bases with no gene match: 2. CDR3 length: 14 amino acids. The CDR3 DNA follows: TGTGCCAGCAGTTTACTGCGGGGGGCCTACGAGCAGTACTTC. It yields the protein CASSLLRGAYEQYF.

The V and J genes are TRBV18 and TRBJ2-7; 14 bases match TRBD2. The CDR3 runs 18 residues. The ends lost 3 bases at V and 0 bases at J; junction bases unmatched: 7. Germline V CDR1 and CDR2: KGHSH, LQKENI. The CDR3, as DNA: TGTGCCAGCTCACCGCCCCGGACTAGCGGGAGGTACTCCTACGAGCAGTACTTC. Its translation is CASSPPRTSGRYSYEQYF. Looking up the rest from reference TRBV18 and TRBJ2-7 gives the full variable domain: NAGVMQNPRHLVRRRGQEARLRCSPMKGHSHVYWYRQLPEEGLKFMVYLQKENIIDESGMPKERFSAEFPKEGPSILRIQQVVRGDSAAYFCASSPPRTSGRYSYEQYFGPGTRLTVT.

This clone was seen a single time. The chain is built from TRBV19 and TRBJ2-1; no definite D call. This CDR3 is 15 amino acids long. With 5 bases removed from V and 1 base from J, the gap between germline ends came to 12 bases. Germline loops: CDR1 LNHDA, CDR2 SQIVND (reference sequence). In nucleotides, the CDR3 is TGTGCCAGTAGTCCTCCCCAGTGGTCCTACAATGAGCAGTTCTTC. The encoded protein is CASSPPQWSYNEQFF. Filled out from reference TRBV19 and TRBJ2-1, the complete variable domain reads DGGITQSPKYLFRKEGQNVTLSCEQNLNHDAMYWYRQDPGQGLRLIYYSQIVNDFQKGDIAEGYSVSREKKESFPLTVTSAQKNPTAFYLCASSPPQWSYNEQFFGPGTRLTVL.

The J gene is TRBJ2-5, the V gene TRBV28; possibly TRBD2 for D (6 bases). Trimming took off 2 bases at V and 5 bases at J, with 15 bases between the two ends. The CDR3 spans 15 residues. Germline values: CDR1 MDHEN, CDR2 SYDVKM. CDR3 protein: CASSLGGTPRETQYF. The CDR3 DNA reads TGTGCCAGCAGTTTAGGCGGGACCCCGCGGGAGACCCAGTACTTC.

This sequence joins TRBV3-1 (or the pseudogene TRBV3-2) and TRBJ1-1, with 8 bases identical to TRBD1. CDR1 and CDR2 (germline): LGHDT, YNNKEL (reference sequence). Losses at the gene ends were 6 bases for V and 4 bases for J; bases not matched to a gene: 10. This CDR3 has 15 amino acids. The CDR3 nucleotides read TGTGCCAGCAGTCCAATTTCCAGGGGGCTCACTGAAGCTTTCTTT. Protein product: CASSPISRGLTEAFF.

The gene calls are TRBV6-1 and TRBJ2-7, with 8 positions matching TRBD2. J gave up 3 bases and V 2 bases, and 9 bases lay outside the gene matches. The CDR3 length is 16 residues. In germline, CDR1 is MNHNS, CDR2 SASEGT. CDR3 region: CASSEFVAGSYYEQYF. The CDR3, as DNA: TGTGCCAGCAGTGAATTCGTAGCGGGATCCTACTACGAGCAGTACTTC.

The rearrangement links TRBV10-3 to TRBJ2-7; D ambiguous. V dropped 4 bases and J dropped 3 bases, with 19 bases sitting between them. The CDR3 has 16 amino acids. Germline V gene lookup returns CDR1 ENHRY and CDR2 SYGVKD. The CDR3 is CAISGVWSGSFYEQYF. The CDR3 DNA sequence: TGTGCCATCAGTGGAGTATGGTCAGGTTCGTTCTACGAGCAGTACTTC.

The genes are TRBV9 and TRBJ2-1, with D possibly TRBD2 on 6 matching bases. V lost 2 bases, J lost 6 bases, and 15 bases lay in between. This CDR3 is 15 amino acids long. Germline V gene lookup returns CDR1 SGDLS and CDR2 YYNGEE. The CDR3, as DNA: TGTGCCAGCAGCGTGCAGGGAGGTCGGTCCAATGAGCAGTTCTTC. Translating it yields CASSVQGGRSNEQFF.

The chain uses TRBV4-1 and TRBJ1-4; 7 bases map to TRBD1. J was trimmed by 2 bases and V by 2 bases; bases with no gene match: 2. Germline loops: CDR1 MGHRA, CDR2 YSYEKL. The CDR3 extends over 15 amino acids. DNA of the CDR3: TGCGCCAGCAGCCAATGGACAGGCACTAATGAAAAACTGTTTTTT. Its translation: CASSQWTGTNEKLFF.